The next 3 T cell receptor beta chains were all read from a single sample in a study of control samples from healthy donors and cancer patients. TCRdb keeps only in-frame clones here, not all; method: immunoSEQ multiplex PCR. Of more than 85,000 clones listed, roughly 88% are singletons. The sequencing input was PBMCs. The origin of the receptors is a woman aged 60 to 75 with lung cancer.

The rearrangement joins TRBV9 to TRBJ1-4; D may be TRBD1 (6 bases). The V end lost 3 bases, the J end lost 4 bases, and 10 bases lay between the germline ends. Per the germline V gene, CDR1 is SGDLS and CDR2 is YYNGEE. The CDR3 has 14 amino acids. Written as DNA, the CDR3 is TGTGCCAGCAGCGCCGGACAGATTAATGAAAAACTGTTTTTT. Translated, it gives CASSAGQINEKLFF.

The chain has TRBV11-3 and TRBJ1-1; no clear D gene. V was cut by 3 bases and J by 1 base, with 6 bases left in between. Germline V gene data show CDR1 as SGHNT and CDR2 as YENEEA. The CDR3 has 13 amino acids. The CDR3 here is CASSFTPNTEAFF. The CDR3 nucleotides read TGTGCCAGCAGCTTTACCCCGAACACTGAAGCTTTCTTT.

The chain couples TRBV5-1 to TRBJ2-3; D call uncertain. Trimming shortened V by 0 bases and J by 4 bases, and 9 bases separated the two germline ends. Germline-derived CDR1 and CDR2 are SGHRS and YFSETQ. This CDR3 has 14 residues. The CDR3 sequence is CASSLEQNADTQYF. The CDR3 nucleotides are TGCGCCAGCAGCTTGGAACAGAACGCAGATACGCAGTATTTT.